The T cell receptor beta chain described here comes from a study of cytomegalovirus exposure and HLA in healthy donors. Study summary: A preliminary data release comprised tens of millions of unique TCRs obtained from HLA-typed donors. Study findings and constraints: In a later analysis, a missense DCLRE1C variant was linked to TCR beta V- and J-gene trimming. Sequencing likely produced, as an artifact, a cluster of highly shared sequence variants.

About this clone: What it binds is unknown.

V was pared by 0 bases and J by 4 bases, with 8 bases between. There are 14 residues in the CDR3. Germline-derived CDR1 and CDR2 are SGDLS and YYNGEE. PCR used 60 Vbeta primers and 13 Jbeta primers. Here immunoSEQ multiplex PCR was the method, and the copy in TCRdb shows in-frame clones only, minus some. The sample consists of 200,000 to 300,000 clones, roughly 81% of them appearing once. This chain links TRBV9 with TRBJ1-5, with D hard to call. The TCR originated in a woman in her 40s in good health and CMV-seropositive. What was sequenced was PBMCs. The CDR3 bases are TGTGCCAGCAGCGTAGGGGAGCTAAATCAGCCCCAGCATTTT. It encodes CASSVGELNQPQHF.